This T cell receptor beta chain is drawn from a study of blood T cell repertoires in COVID-19 (dated by TCRdb to the early 2020s). Describing the broader study: Samples from collaborators originated in the United States, Italy and Spain and spanned both the acute and convalescent phases of COVID-19. The prospective study material was composed of cDNA or gDNA derived from T cells, B-cell-depleted T cells, or PBMCs. Deeply sampled blood TCRbeta repertoires from subjects exposed to, actively infected with, or recovered from COVID-19 were included in the dataset. The repertoires were released in a freely available public database intended as a resource for research on the immune response to SARS-CoV-2. Samples were obtained from the ongoing ImmuneRACE study (first 160 participants) and from 950 to 1,500 subjects provided by 6 global collaborators. The sample metadata nearly always contained a de-identified subject ID, COVID-19 status, age in years and sex. Where available, HLA class I and class II types were taken from metadata supplied by the sample provider and were not determined by assay-based typing. The research as a whole found: Clinical and demographic metadata were provided uncurated, with the amount varying by source and participant.

Note on this clone: Its antigen is unknown. Qualities for individual bases were not recorded, and no much larger clone is one base off.

Participants in the prospective study were aged about 18 to 95 years, lived in some 24 United States geographic areas, and enrolled through a virtual design. Cohort assignment in the prospective study relied on participant-reported clinical history from a screening survey and a study questionnaire. For ImmuneRACE Cohort 3, a participant was defined as recovered based on two consecutive negative NP/OP PCR tests, clearance by a healthcare professional, or resolution of symptoms. Mobile phlebotomists in the prospective study collected whole blood, serum and a nasopharyngeal or oropharyngeal swab from every participant. Additional blood draws and questionnaires over an approximately 2-month period could optionally be provided by prospective study participants. Blood samples from the prospective study were shipped frozen or at room temperature prior to DNA extraction. TCRbeta CDR3 regions were amplified from genomic DNA using the immunoSEQ Assay, a bias-controlled multiplex PCR. The published analysis was carried out like this. The number of nucleated cells in each sample was estimated by amplification of reference gene primers within the assay. To quantify the absolute abundance of each unique TCRbeta CDR3 rearrangement, sequence reads were collapsed and filtered. Productive Simpson clonality was computed per sample as the square root of Simpson's diversity index over productive rearrangements. Drawn from immuneACCESS, this table holds only the in-frame rearrangements with V and J called that TCRdb kept. Clones are partly lost; checked studies trace under half to an unresolved V gene and leave the rest unexplained. V and J calls plus clone size are reproduced from that table; the DNA served to infer D and trimming. The sample table shows 130,000 to 150,000 clones, and over 70% are seen once. The ten largest make up roughly 10% of the sample.

The germline V gene supplies CDR1 ENHRY and CDR2 SYGVKD. Ends trimmed: V by 9 bases, J by 3 bases; bases unmatched to a gene: 10. Its CDR3 holds 14 amino acids, cysteine through phenylalanine. Only the CDR3 part of the read is kept: 42 bases, read in frame from the first base. Recombination joined TRBV10-3 with TRBJ1-2; TRBD1 aligns with 7 central bases. The sample was PBMCs or T cells enriched from blood (not recorded which). This clonotype was obtained from a man in his 60s who had recovered from COVID-19. CDR3 sequence: CAMGTGTDYYGYTF. Read as DNA, the sequence is TGTGCCATGGGAACCGGGACAGACTACTATGGCTACACCTTC.